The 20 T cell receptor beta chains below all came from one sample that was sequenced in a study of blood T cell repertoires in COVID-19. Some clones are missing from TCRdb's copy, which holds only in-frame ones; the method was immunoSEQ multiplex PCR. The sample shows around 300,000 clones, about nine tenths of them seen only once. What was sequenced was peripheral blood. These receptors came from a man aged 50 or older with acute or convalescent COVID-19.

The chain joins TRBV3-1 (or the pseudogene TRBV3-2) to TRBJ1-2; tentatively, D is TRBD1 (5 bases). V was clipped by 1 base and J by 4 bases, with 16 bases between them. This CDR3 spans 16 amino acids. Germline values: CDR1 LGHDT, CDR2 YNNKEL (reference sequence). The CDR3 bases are TGTGCCAGCAGCCAAGCCCAGGGCAGGTACGGCTATGGCTACACCTTC. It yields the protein CASSQAQGRYGYGYTF.

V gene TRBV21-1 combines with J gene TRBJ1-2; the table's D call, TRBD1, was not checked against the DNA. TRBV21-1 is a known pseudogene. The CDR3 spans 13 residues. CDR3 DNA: TGTGCCAGCAGACCTAAGGGGTACTATGGCTACACCTTC. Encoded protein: CASRPKGYYGYTF.

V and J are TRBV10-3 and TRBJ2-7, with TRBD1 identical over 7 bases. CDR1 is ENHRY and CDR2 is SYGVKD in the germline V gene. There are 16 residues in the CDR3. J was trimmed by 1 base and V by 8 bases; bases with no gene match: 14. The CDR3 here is CAIGDSSHLSSYEQYF. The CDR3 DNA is TGTGCCATCGGGGACAGTAGTCATCTTAGTTCCTACGAGCAGTACTTC.

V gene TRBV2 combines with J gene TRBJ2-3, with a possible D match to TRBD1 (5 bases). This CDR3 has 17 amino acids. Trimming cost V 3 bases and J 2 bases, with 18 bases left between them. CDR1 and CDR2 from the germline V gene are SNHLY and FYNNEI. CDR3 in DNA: TGTGCCAGCAGTGATACCCAGACAGAGCCTCACACAGATACGCAGTATTTT. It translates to CASSDTQTEPHTDTQYF.

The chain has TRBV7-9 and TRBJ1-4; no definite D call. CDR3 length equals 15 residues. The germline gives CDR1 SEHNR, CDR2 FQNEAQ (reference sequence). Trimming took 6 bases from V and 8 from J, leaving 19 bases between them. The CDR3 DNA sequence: TGTGCCAGCAGTCTATTGGGCCCTCCGGAAGAAAAACTGTTTTTT. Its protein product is CASSLLGPPEEKLFF.

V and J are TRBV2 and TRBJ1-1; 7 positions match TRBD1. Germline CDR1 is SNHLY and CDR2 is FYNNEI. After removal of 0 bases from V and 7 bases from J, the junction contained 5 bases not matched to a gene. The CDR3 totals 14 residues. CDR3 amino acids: CASSEAKQGVEAFF. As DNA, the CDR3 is TGTGCCAGCAGTGAAGCAAAGCAGGGGGTTGAAGCTTTCTTT.

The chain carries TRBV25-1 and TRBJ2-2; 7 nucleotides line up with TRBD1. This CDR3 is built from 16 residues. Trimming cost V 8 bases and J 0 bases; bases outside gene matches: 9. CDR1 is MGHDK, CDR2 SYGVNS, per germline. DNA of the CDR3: TGTGCCAGCGCACCACAGGGGCGATCGAACACCGGGGAGCTGTTTTTT. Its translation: CASAPQGRSNTGELFF.

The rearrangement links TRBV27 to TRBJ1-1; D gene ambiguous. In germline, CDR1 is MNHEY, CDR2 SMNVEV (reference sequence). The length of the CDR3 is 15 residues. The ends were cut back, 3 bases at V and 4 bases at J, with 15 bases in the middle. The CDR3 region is CASSFQNHPGTEAFF. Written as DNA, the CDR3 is TGTGCCAGCAGTTTCCAAAACCACCCGGGCACTGAAGCTTTCTTT.

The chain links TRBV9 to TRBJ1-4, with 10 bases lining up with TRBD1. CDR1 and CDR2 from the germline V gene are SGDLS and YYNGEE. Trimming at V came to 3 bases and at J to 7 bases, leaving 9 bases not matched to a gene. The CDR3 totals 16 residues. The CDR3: CASSANGQGGREKLFF. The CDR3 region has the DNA TGTGCCAGCAGCGCCAACGGACAGGGGGGGCGTGAAAAACTGTTTTTT.

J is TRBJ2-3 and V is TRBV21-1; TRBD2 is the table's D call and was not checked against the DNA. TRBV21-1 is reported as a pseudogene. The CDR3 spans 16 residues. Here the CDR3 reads CASSKEGGAQTDTQYF. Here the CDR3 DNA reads TGTGCCAGCAGCAAAGAAGGGGGGGCACAAACAGATACGCAGTATTTT.

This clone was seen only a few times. The DNA of the CDR3 is TGTGCCAGCAGTTGGCCGGGACAGGGGCTCAATGAGCAGTTCTTC. This encodes CASSWPGQGLNEQFF. V usage is TRBV7-9 and J usage is TRBJ2-1, with TRBD1 identical over 10 bases. V dropped 6 bases and J dropped 6; count of bases not matched to a gene: 8. The CDR3 runs to 15 residues. From germline, CDR1 is SEHNR and CDR2 FQNEAQ (reference sequence).

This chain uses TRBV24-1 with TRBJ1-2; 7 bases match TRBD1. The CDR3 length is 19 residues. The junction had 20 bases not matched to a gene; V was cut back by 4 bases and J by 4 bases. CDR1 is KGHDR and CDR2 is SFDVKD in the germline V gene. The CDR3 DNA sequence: TGTGCCACCAGTGACTGTCGGACATTGGACAGGCATCTTATCTATGGCTACACCTTC. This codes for CATSDCRTLDRHLIYGYTF.

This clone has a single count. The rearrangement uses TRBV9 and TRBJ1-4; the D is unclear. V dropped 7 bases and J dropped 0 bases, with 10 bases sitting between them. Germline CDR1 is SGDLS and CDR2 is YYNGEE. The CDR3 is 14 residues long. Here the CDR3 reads CASGKTPTNEKLFF. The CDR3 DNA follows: TGTGCCAGCGGCAAGACACCAACTAATGAAAAACTGTTTTTT.

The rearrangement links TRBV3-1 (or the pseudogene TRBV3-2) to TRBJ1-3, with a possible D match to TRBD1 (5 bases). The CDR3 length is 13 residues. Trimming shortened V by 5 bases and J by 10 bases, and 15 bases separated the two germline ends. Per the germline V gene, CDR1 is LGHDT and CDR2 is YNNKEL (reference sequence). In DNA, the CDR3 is TGTGCCAGCAGCAGGGGCGGAGAGAGGACCATATATTTT. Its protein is CASSRGGERTIYF.

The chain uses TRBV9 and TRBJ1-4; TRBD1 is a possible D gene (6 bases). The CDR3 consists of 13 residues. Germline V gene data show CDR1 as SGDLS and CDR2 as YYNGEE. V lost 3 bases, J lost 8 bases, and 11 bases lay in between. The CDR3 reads CASSGRQGEKLFF. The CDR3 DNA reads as TGTGCCAGCAGCGGTCGTCAGGGGGAAAAACTGTTTTTT.

The CDR3 spells CASSITGGGPLHF. The CDR3 bases are TGTGCCAGCAGCATCACGGGAGGTGGACCCCTCCACTTT. This chain joins TRBV7-9 and TRBJ1-6; D is unclear. The germline gives CDR1 SEHNR, CDR2 FQNEAQ (reference sequence). The CDR3 spans 13 residues. V lost 5 bases to trimming and J lost 12 bases, with 14 bases between them.

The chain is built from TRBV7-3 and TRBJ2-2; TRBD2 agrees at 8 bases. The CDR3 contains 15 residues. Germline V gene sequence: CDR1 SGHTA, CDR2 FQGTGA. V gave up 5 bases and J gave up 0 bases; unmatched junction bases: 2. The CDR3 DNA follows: TGTGCCAGCAGCCCCGGGGGGGCGAACACCGGGGAGCTGTTTTTT. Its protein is CASSPGGANTGELFF.

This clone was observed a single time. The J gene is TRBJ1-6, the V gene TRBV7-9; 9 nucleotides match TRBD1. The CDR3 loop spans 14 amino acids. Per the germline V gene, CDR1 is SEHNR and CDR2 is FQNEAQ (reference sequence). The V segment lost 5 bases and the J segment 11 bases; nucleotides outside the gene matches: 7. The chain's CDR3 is CASSRGQGSPPLHF. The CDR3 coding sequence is TGTGCCAGCAGCCGGGGACAGGGATCGCCACCCCTCCACTTT.

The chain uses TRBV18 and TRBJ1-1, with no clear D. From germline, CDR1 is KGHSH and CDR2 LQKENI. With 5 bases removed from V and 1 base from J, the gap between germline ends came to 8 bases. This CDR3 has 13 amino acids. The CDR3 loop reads CASSIAGNTEAFF. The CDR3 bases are TGTGCCAGCTCAATCGCAGGGAACACTGAAGCTTTCTTT.

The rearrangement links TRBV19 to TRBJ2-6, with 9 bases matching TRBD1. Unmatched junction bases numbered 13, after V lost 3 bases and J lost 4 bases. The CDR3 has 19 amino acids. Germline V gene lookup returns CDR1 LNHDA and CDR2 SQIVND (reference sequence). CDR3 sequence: CASSIAGGTGSAGANVLTF. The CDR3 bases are TGTGCCAGTAGTATCGCCGGGGGGACAGGGTCGGCCGGGGCCAACGTCCTGACTTTC.